These T cell receptor beta chains were read from a single sample in a study of T cell repertoires in cytomegalovirus infection. TCRdb ran MiXCR on the reads and lists one entry per CDR3 protein. The data contain approximately 700,000 distinct CDR3 sequences, less than 40% of them singletons. The specimen sequenced was PBMCs. The receptor set was obtained from a human donor in good health (CMV status not recorded). Some clones in this sample may be carry-over from other donors' samples. Both conserved end residues are part of each CDR3. D genes are given only for firm matches. The size entry is marked missing in some rows and otherwise reads once, few, many or a size class.

DNA	CDR3	length	D	size	V	J
TGCAGCGCCTCCGACGACTCCACTCGAAACATTCAGTACTTC	CSASDDSTRNIQYF	14	-	-	TRBV29-1	TRBJ2-4
TGCGCCAGCAGCCAAGAGTGGCTAGCGGCCCACAATGAGCAGTTCTTC	CASSQEWLAAHNEQFF	16	TRBD2	few	TRBV4-1	TRBJ2-1
TGTGCCAGCAGTAGGCCCTCCGCGTACGAGCAGTACTTC	CASSRPSAYEQYF	13	-	many	TRBV12-3/TRBV12-4	TRBJ2-7
TGTGCCAGCAGTCCCTACAGGGGGCCGAACACCGGGGAGCTGTTTTTT	CASSPYRGPNTGELFF	16	TRBD1	-	TRBV6-1	TRBJ2-2
TGTGCCAGCAGCTTCTCAGGGGACAATGATCAGTTCTTC	CASSFSGDNDQFF	13	-	-	TRBV7-4	TRBJ2-1
TGTGCCAGCAGCGTCTGGCCCGGGACTAGCGGGATGAATGAGCAGTTCTTC	CASSVWPGTSGMNEQFF	17	TRBD2	-	TRBV7-1	TRBJ2-1
TGCGCCAGCAGCCAGGACAGGTCTGGAAACACCATATATTTT	CASSQDRSGNTIYF	14	TRBD1	-	TRBV5-1	TRBJ1-3
TGTGCCAGCAGCTTGCTAGACAATGAGCAGTTCTTC	CASSLLDNEQFF	12	-	many	TRBV11-2	TRBJ2-1
TGTGCCAGCAACGAGCGGGAGAAAGCCGGGGAGCTGTTTTTT	CASNEREKAGELFF	14	TRBD2	-	TRBV6-1	TRBJ2-2
TGTGCCACCAGCAGGGACAGGGGGCAAGGGGGCAATCAGCCCCAGCATTTT	CATSRDRGQGGNQPQHF	17	TRBD1	few	TRBV15	TRBJ1-5
TGTGCCAGCAGCCCCAGGCATGCAAATCAGCCCCAGCATTTT	CASSPRHANQPQHF	14	-	many	TRBV7-8	TRBJ1-5
TGCGCCAGCAGCCCTCTTGGGACAGGCTACAATGAGCAGTTCTTC	CASSPLGTGYNEQFF	15	TRBD1	few	TRBV5-1	TRBJ2-1
TGTGCCATTATTATCACCGGGCGGGGAAATCAGCCCCAGCATTTT	CAIIITGRGNQPQHF	15	-	-	TRBV19	TRBJ1-5
TGTGCCAGCAGTTTGAGAGCCTCGACCGGGGAGCTGTTTTTT	CASSLRASTGELFF	14	-	-	TRBV12-3/TRBV12-4	TRBJ2-2
TGCGCCAGCAGCTTGTGGGGGATACAAGAGACCCAGTACTTC	CASSLWGIQETQYF	14	-	-	TRBV5-1	TRBJ2-5
TGTGACACCAGCAGAGATGCAGGATCCCTCAATGAGCAGTTCTTC	CDTSRDAGSLNEQFF	15	-	-	TRBV15	TRBJ2-1
TGTGCCCGCAAAGGGGGGGGGCAGAGAGCTTTCTTT	CARKGGGQRAFF	12	-	-	TRBV11-3	TRBJ1-1
TGTGCCAGCAGCCTACAGGCAGCTGTCCACTATGGCTACACCTTC	CASSLQAAVHYGYTF	15	-	-	TRBV28	TRBJ1-2
TGTGCCATCAGTGAATGGGACCGGACAGATACGCAGTATTTT	CAISEWDRTDTQYF	14	-	few	TRBV10-3	TRBJ2-3
TGTGCCAGCAGCCTGACAGGGAACGAGAACACCATATATTTT	CASSLTGNENTIYF	14	TRBD1	few	TRBV5-8	TRBJ1-3
TGTGCCAGCAGTGGGAGCCGGGACAGTGGTTCACCCCTCCACTTT	CASSGSRDSGSPLHF	15	TRBD1	-	TRBV7-6	TRBJ1-6
TGCGCCGTCAGGGGTAGAACGTACAATGAGCAGTTCTTC	CAVRGRTYNEQFF	13	-	few	TRBV7-9	TRBJ2-1
TGTGCCAGCAGCATCATTACTAGCGGAAGTCAACATGGGCAGTTCTTC	CASSIITSGSQHGQFF	16	TRBD2	-	TRBV27	TRBJ2-1
TGCAGTGCTAGAGGGAATGTAGGGAGCACTGTAGCTTTCTTT	CSARGNVGSTVAFF	14	-	-	TRBV20-1	TRBJ1-1
TGTTCCAGCAGCTTACTAGGACCAGCTGGGGCCAACGTCCTGACTTTC	CSSSLLGPAGANVLTF	16	-	-	TRBV7-3	TRBJ2-6
TGTGCCAGCAGCTTAATATTGATCGCCGAGGGACAGTTTAGCAATCAGCCCCAGCATTTT	CASSLILIAEGQFSNQPQHF	20	TRBD1	few	TRBV7-3	TRBJ1-5
TGTGCCAGCAGCTTAGACGGGACAGGGGCGTACGAGCAGTACTTC	CASSLDGTGAYEQYF	15	TRBD1	-	TRBV7-2	TRBJ2-7
TGCAGCGTGGGGACCCCCAAAGGGGGTTTTGAGCAGTTCTTC	CSVGTPKGGFEQFF	14	-	-	TRBV29-1	TRBJ2-1
TGTGCCAGCCTAGAAGTCTCCTATAATTCACCCCTCCACTTT	CASLEVSYNSPLHF	14	-	-	TRBV25-1	TRBJ1-6
TGTGCCAGCAGTTATAACAGGGGCCGGGAGCAGTACTTC	CASSYNRGREQYF	13	TRBD1	few	TRBV6-5	TRBJ2-7
TGTGCCAGCAGGGGACAGGGGAAACCCCCCTACGAGCAGTACTTC	CASRGQGKPPYEQYF	15	TRBD1	-	TRBV28	TRBJ2-7
TGTGCCAGCAGTTCCGGACTAGCGGGTTCGGAGCAGTTCTTC	CASSSGLAGSEQFF	14	TRBD2	-	TRBV6-4	TRBJ2-1
TGTGCCACTAGGGGACTAGTTATCGCCGGGGAGCTGTTTTTT	CATRGLVIAGELFF	14	TRBD2	few	TRBV7-6	TRBJ2-2
TGTGCCAGCAGTGGGGGCCCGGGACAGGACGAGCAGTACTTC	CASSGGPGQDEQYF	14	TRBD1	few	TRBV2	TRBJ2-7
TGTGCCAGCGCCAGGGGAGGTAACATTCAGTACTTC	CASARGGNIQYF	12	-	-	TRBV7-3	TRBJ2-4
TGTGCCAGCAGTGAGATTGGAGTGAACACTGAAGCTTTCTTT	CASSEIGVNTEAFF	14	-	few	TRBV2	TRBJ1-1
TGTGCCAGTAGTATCTCGGGGATCGATTCACCCCTCCACTTT	CASSISGIDSPLHF	14	-	-	TRBV19	TRBJ1-6
TGTGCCAGCAGTTTTAGCCCCTTGGTAGGAGAGACCCAGTACTTC	CASSFSPLVGETQYF	15	-	-	TRBV28	TRBJ2-5
TGTGCCAGCAGGCTTAGAGCCGAGAACACTGAAGCTTTCTTT	CASRLRAENTEAFF	14	-	-	TRBV28	TRBJ1-1
TGTGCCAGCAGCCTGTTGGGGCAGGGGCTTAACTATGGCTACACCTTC	CASSLLGQGLNYGYTF	16	-	-	TRBV5-4	TRBJ1-2
TGCGCCAGCAGCCCGTTTGTGTATCAGGGCTACACCTTC	CASSPFVYQGYTF	13	-	-	TRBV4-1	TRBJ1-2
TGTGCCAGCAGGGGGATAGCGGGGGGGCCGAGTGAGCAGTTCTTC	CASRGIAGGPSEQFF	15	TRBD2	few	TRBV6-2/TRBV6-3	TRBJ2-1
TGTGCCAGCAGCTCCGGGACAGGGGAGCAGTTCTTC	CASSSGTGEQFF	12	TRBD1	-	TRBV7-6	TRBJ2-1
TGCAGTGCTAGAGGGCACAGGGAGGAAGCTTTCTTT	CSARGHREEAFF	12	-	-	TRBV20-1	TRBJ1-1
TGTGCCAGCAGCTTTGGAGCCCAGCGGGAGGACAATGAGCAGTTCTTC	CASSFGAQREDNEQFF	16	TRBD2	few	TRBV11-2	TRBJ2-1
TGTGCCAGCAGCTCCGCCCCGGGACTAGCGGCTTACAATGAGCAGTTCTTC	CASSSAPGLAAYNEQFF	17	TRBD2	few	TRBV7-9	TRBJ2-1
TGTGCCTGGAGTGCCAGCCCAAGCAATCAGCCACAGCATTTT	CAWSASPSNQPQHF	14	-	-	TRBV30	TRBJ1-5
TGTGCCAGCAGTGAATTGAGGGACAGGGTTACCGGGGAGCTGTTTTTT	CASSELRDRVTGELFF	16	TRBD1	-	TRBV6-1	TRBJ2-2
TGTGCCAGCAGCTTTTACACAGATACGCAGTATTTT	CASSFYTDTQYF	12	-	many	TRBV7-9	TRBJ2-3
TGTGCCAGCAGTTTATTCGGGGGGCGGTCCTACGAGCAGTACTTC	CASSLFGGRSYEQYF	15	-	many	TRBV28	TRBJ2-7